Listed below are T cell receptor beta chains from one sample, sequenced in a study of OX40 agonist ivuxolimab in advanced cancers. The data were produced by immunoSEQ multiplex PCR, yet TCRdb's version contains in-frame clones alone and is incomplete. There are about 61,000 clones in the sample; 90% to 95% occur only once, and under 20% lies in the top ten. Here the sequenced sample was CD4+ or CD8+ T cells sorted from blood, taken in a trial of the OX40 agonist ivuxolimab. These receptors all come from an adult with an advanced solid tumor such as melanoma, head and neck, liver or kidney cancer. Each CDR3 is given with its conserved first and last residue. The D gene is left open where the match is weak. Some rows mark clone size as missing; the rest say once, few, many or name a class of expanded clone.

CDR3aa	CDR3nt	abundance	d_gene	v_gene	j_gene
CASSFFIEGNEQFF	TGCGCCAGCAGCTTCTTCATTGAGGGTAATGAGCAGTTCTTC	-	-	TRBV5-1	TRBJ2-1
CASSYAGTGAYEQYF	TGTGCCAGCAGCTATGCCGGGACAGGAGCCTACGAGCAGTACTTC	-	TRBD1	TRBV5-8	TRBJ2-7
CSGRDIGNTIYF	TGCAGCGGAAGGGACATTGGAAACACCATATATTTT	once	-	TRBV29-1	TRBJ1-3
CAISKSGGEQGYHGYTF	TGTGCCATCAGTAAGAGCGGTGGGGAACAGGGATATCATGGCTACACCTTC	-	-	TRBV10-3	TRBJ1-2
CAISESNLLYGYTF	TGTGCCATCAGTGAGTCTAACCTCCTCTATGGCTACACCTTC	few	-	TRBV10-3	TRBJ1-2
CASSGDRVYTEAFF	TGTGCCAGCAGTGGGGACAGGGTTTACACTGAAGCTTTCTTT	-	TRBD1	TRBV5-5	TRBJ1-1
CASSLTGDNSPLHF	TGTGCCAGCAGTTTAACAGGGGATAATTCACCCCTCCACTTT	-	TRBD1	TRBV28	TRBJ1-6
CATSASPGYMNTEAFF	TGTGCCACCAGCGCTTCACCGGGCTACATGAACACTGAAGCTTTCTTT	-	-	TRBV15	TRBJ1-1
CASNPPGSYEQYF	TGTGCCAGCAACCCCCCGGGGAGCTACGAGCAGTACTTC	-	-	TRBV6-5	TRBJ2-7
CASSQEFGQVNTEAFF	TGCGCCAGCAGCCAAGAGTTTGGTCAGGTGAACACTGAAGCTTTCTTT	-	-	TRBV4-1	TRBJ1-1
CASSAPRGVEQFF	TGTGCCAGCAGCGCCCCTCGCGGGGTGGAGCAGTTCTTC	-	-	TRBV9	TRBJ2-1
CATSRDVMGYEQFF	TGTGCCACCAGCAGAGATGTGATGGGTTATGAGCAGTTCTTC	-	-	TRBV15	TRBJ2-1
CASSLQGASYEQYF	TGTGCCAGCAGTTTACAGGGGGCCTCCTACGAGCAGTACTTC	few	TRBD1	TRBV27	TRBJ2-7
CASSFGTGSGNTIYF	TGTGCCAGCAGCTTTGGGACAGGGTCTGGAAACACCATATATTTT	-	TRBD1	TRBV11-2	TRBJ1-3
CASSQPGLRTEAFF	TGCGCCAGCAGCCAACCTGGGTTGCGGACTGAAGCTTTCTTT	-	-	TRBV4-1	TRBJ1-1
CSVEPESGAFSYNEQFF	TGCAGCGTTGAGCCTGAATCCGGGGCGTTCTCCTACAATGAGCAGTTCTTC	-	-	TRBV29-1	TRBJ2-1
CASGAGTPGADGELFF	TGTGCTAGTGGTGCCGGGACACCTGGGGCGGACGGGGAGCTGTTTTTT	-	-	TRBV12-5	TRBJ2-2
CASSWGQGNTEAFF	TGTGCCAGCAGTTGGGGACAGGGGAACACTGAAGCTTTCTTT	-	TRBD1	TRBV28	TRBJ1-1
CASSKGVYEKLFF	TGTGCCAGTTCCAAAGGGGTCTATGAAAAACTGTTTTTT	-	-	TRBV28	TRBJ1-4
CASSLGQGVEETQYF	TGCGCCAGCAGCTTGGGGCAGGGTGTGGAAGAGACCCAGTACTTC	-	-	TRBV5-1	TRBJ2-5
CASSPRTGTYEQYF	TGTGCCAGCAGCCCACGGACAGGGACCTACGAGCAGTACTTC	once	TRBD1	TRBV4-2	TRBJ2-7
CASNYLGSATEAFF	TGTGCCAGCAACTACCTGGGATCTGCCACTGAAGCTTTCTTT	-	-	TRBV5-5	TRBJ1-1
CASSLEGLSSYNEQFF	TGTGCCAGCAGCTTGGAAGGGTTGAGCTCCTACAATGAGCAGTTCTTC	-	-	TRBV5-6	TRBJ2-1
CASSSGLAFYNEQFF	TGTGCCAGCAGCTCAGGGCTAGCGTTCTACAATGAGCAGTTCTTC	-	-	TRBV7-6	TRBJ2-1
CASSTQTSWRKHSTDTQYF	TGTGCCAGCAGCACCCAGACTAGTTGGCGAAAGCATAGCACAGATACGCAGTATTTT	once	-	TRBV7-9	TRBJ2-3
CASSFLRQPAEAFF	TGTGCCAGCAGCTTCCTGAGACAGCCAGCTGAAGCTTTCTTT	-	-	TRBV7-9	TRBJ1-1
CASSLTGGPEAFF	TGCGCCAGCAGCCTTACAGGGGGCCCCGAAGCTTTCTTT	-	TRBD1	TRBV4-1	TRBJ1-1